These 21 T cell receptor beta chains were sequenced from one sample in a study of blood T cells in healthy people across ages (dated by TCRdb to between 2014 and 2017). Libraries came from 5' RACE. The sequencer was an Illumina HiSeq 2500. A second PCR of roughly 7 to 11 cycles was performed with a sample-barcoded 5' primer and a J-beta primer mix. TCRdb reprocessing: public reads trimmed at Q25 with fastp, clones called with MiXCR, in-frame beta chains kept. Rows are unified per CDR3 protein, each entry keeping the most common DNA and genes. Here the sample has 1.2 million to 1.5 million distinct CDR3 sequences; roughly 40% occur a single time. The top ten clones comprise around 8% of the sample. Sample: blood. These receptors came from a woman under 30 in good health.

This clonotype has only a few counts. The V call is TRBV3-1, the J call TRBJ2-3; no definite D call. The CDR3 runs 14 residues. CDR1 is LGHDT, CDR2 YNNKEL, per germline (reference sequence). V lost 0 bases and J lost 2, with 6 bases in between. CDR3 in amino acids: CASSQETLTDTQYF. CDR3 DNA: TGTGCCAGCAGCCAAGAAACTCTCACAGATACGCAGTATTTT.

This chain connects TRBV18 to TRBJ2-5; the D gene could be TRBD1 or TRBD2 (5 bases each). In germline, CDR1 is KGHSH, CDR2 LQKENI. CDR3 size: 14 residues. V was clipped by 2 bases and J by 2 bases, with 9 bases between them. The CDR3 is CASSPIGEQETQYF. The DNA of the CDR3 is TGTGCCAGCTCACCAATAGGGGAGCAAGAGACCCAGTACTTC.

The chain employs TRBV4-1 and TRBJ1-2; 8 bases are a match to TRBD1. Germline V gene data show CDR1 as MGHRA and CDR2 as YSYEKL. After removal of 0 bases from V and 7 bases from J, the junction contained 7 bases not matched to a gene. The CDR3 length is 15 residues. CDR3 nucleotides: TGCGCCAGCAGCCAAGAGGACAGGGAAATAGGTGGCTACACCTTC. Translated, it gives CASSQEDREIGGYTF.

V usage is TRBV20-1 and J usage is TRBJ2-1; perhaps TRBD1 as D (5 bases). The germline V gene has CDR1 DFQATT and CDR2 SNEGSKA (reference sequence). The CDR3 totals 16 residues. V was shortened by 0 bases and J by 9 bases, with 21 bases between the two germline ends. Written as DNA, the CDR3 is TGCAGTGCTAGAGATCGGGCAGGGCGGTCTATCTCTGAGCAGTTCTTC. The encoded protein is CSARDRAGRSISEQFF.

The chain employs TRBV9 and TRBJ2-1; 10 positions agree with TRBD1. After removal of 3 bases from V and 3 bases from J, the junction contained 9 bases not matched to a gene. This CDR3 comprises 17 residues. Germline CDR1 and CDR2: SGDLS and YYNGEE. The CDR3 region has the DNA TGTGCCAGCAGCGGTTTTGGGGGGACAGGGGTCTACAATGAGCAGTTCTTC. Protein sequence: CASSGFGGTGVYNEQFF.

The rearrangement uses TRBV11-1 and TRBJ2-7; weak D call: TRBD2 (6 bases). Germline V gene data show CDR1 as SGHAT and CDR2 as FQDESV (reference sequence). This CDR3 comprises 13 residues. The V end lost 3 bases, the J end lost 4 bases, and 10 bases lay between the germline ends. The CDR3 protein is CASSFVSGYEQYF. The CDR3 DNA reads TGTGCCAGCAGCTTTGTTAGCGGATACGAGCAGTACTTC.

The CDR3 spells CASSKDRIMNTEAFF. Here the CDR3 DNA reads TGTGCCAGCAGTAAAGACAGGATTATGAACACTGAAGCTTTCTTT. The rearrangement uses TRBV12-3 or TRBV12-4 and TRBJ1-1, with a possible D match to TRBD1 (6 bases). CDR3 length equals 15 residues. V gave up 5 bases and J gave up 0 bases, with 13 bases separating them.

A remark on this clonotype: One base away lies a much larger clone, so this may be a sequencing read error. V gene TRBV12-3 or TRBV12-4 combines with J gene TRBJ1-4; D unclear. With 3 bases removed from V and 6 bases from J, the gap between germline ends came to 2 bases. The CDR3 runs 11 residues. The CDR3 DNA sequence: TGTGCCAGCAGTTTTGATGAAAAACTGTTTTTT. Protein product: CASSFDEKLFF.

The chain couples TRBV3-1 to TRBJ2-7; D not resolved. Matching the DNA end better, TRBJ2-5 makes the J call doubtful. Germline V gene sequence: CDR1 LGHDT, CDR2 YNNKEL (reference sequence). The CDR3 spans 13 residues. Here the CDR3 reads CASSFRWSETQYF. In DNA, the CDR3 is TGTGCCAGCAGCTTTCGGTGGAGCGAGACCCAGTACTTC.

V is TRBV7-9 and J is TRBJ1-4; 9 nucleotides align to TRBD1. V dropped 5 bases and J dropped 7; count of bases not matched to a gene: 11. Looked up from germline, CDR1 is SEHNR and CDR2 is FQNEAQ (reference sequence). This CDR3 contains 16 residues. DNA for the CDR3: TGTGCCAGCAGCCTGATTACAGGGGGCTTTACTGAAAAACTGTTTTTT. It translates to CASSLITGGFTEKLFF. Using reference TRBV7-9 and TRBJ1-4 for the parts outside the CDR3, the full variable domain is DTGVSQNPRHKITKRGQNVTFRCDPISEHNRLYWYRQTLGQGPEFLTYFQNEAQLEKSRLLSDRFSAERPKGSFSTLEIQRTEQGDSAMYLCASSLITGGFTEKLFFGSGTQLSVL.

This chain connects TRBV29-1 to TRBJ2-7; 7 bases agree with TRBD2. Germline V gene data show CDR1 as SQVTM and CDR2 as ANQGSEA. CDR3 length: 12 residues. Trimming cost V 5 bases and J 2 bases; bases outside gene matches: 3. CDR3 protein: CSVSGGPYEQYF. CDR3 nucleotides: TGCAGCGTTTCGGGGGGACCCTACGAGCAGTACTTC.

The V gene is TRBV3-1, the J gene TRBJ2-3; no clear D gene. Germline V gene data show CDR1 as LGHDT and CDR2 as YNNKEL (reference sequence). Trimming cost V 0 bases and J 14 bases, with 18 bases left between them. The CDR3 has 14 residues. The CDR3 nucleotides read TGTGCCAGCAGCCAAGATGAGGTGGCTCATTTTGCGTATTTT. It yields the protein CASSQDEVAHFAYF.

The rearrangement uses TRBV20-1 and TRBJ2-2; perhaps D is TRBD1 or TRBD2 (5 bases each). V lost 3 bases and J lost 5, with 19 bases in between. The CDR3 is made up of 16 amino acids. Looked up from germline, CDR1 is DFQATT and CDR2 is SNEGSKA (reference sequence). The DNA for the CDR3 is TGCAGTGCTAGGGTCCCGGGACCCTGGAGTACCGGGGAGCTGTTTTTT. Amino acids: CSARVPGPWSTGELFF.

This clonotype was detected a few times. The rearrangement uses TRBV9 and TRBJ2-1; 11 bases are a match to TRBD2. CDR1 SGDLS and CDR2 YYNGEE come from the germline V gene. Trimming took 1 base from V and 9 from J; bases not matched to a gene: 9. CDR3 size: 16 residues. The CDR3 coding sequence is TGTGCCAGCAGCGTATCGACTAGCGGGGAGTTAAGTGAGCAGTTCTTC. Protein product: CASSVSTSGELSEQFF.

This clonotype was recorded many times. The rearrangement uses TRBV10-3 and TRBJ2-1, with 9 bases that match TRBD1. Germline CDR1 reads ENHRY; CDR2 reads SYGVKD. The trim removed 6 bases at V and 8 bases at J, leaving 2 bases unmatched. This CDR3 comprises 12 residues. The DNA for the CDR3 is TGTGCCATCAGGGGACAGGGATATGAGCAGTTCTTC. Its protein is CAIRGQGYEQFF.

This chain joins TRBV3-1 and TRBJ1-5; 9 bases match TRBD1. This CDR3 comprises 15 residues. Germline V gives CDR1 LGHDT, CDR2 YNNKEL (reference sequence). With V trimmed by 3 bases and J by 4 bases, 4 bases remained unmatched. CDR3 nucleotide sequence: TGTGCCAGCAGCCAGATGGGGACAGGGAATCAGCCCCAGCATTTT. Encoded protein: CASSQMGTGNQPQHF.

The gene calls are TRBV29-1 and TRBJ2-3; TRBD2 matches 8 bases. CDR1 and CDR2 from the germline V gene are SQVTM and ANQGSEA. V shed 1 base, J shed 2 bases, and the junction held 2 bases outside the gene matches. The CDR3 is 14 residues long. The DNA for the CDR3 is TGCAGCGTTGAAGTTAGCGGGGCCACAGATACGCAGTATTTT. It yields the protein CSVEVSGATDTQYF.

Ten or more counts support this clonotype. This chain uses TRBV27 with TRBJ2-3; D gene ambiguous. This CDR3 contains 12 residues. Germline V gene data show CDR1 as MNHEY and CDR2 as SMNVEV (reference sequence). V was pared by 3 bases and J by 6 bases, with 7 bases between. CDR3 in amino acids: CASSLGKDTQYF. CDR3 sequence (DNA): TGTGCCAGCAGTTTGGGGAAGGATACGCAGTATTTT.

This chain joins TRBV14 and TRBJ2-5; 8 nucleotides align to TRBD2. CDR1 is SGHDN and CDR2 is FVKESK in the germline V gene. V trimming: 1 base; J trimming: 1 base; junction bases outside the gene matches: 14. The CDR3 length is 19 residues. CDR3 sequence: CASSQVHGPSGGIQETQYF. The CDR3 DNA sequence: TGTGCCAGCAGCCAAGTACATGGTCCGAGCGGGGGTATCCAAGAGACCCAGTACTTC.

The rearrangement joins TRBV6-1 to TRBJ2-7, with TRBD2 matching over 8 bases. This CDR3 region has 17 residues. Germline CDR1 reads MNHNS; CDR2 reads SASEGT. With V trimmed by 4 bases and J by 0 bases, 11 bases remained unmatched. As DNA, the CDR3 is TGTGCCAGCAGTGGGGTTCGAGCGGGGGACCTCTCCTACGAGCAGTACTTC. Its protein product is CASSGVRAGDLSYEQYF.

There are a few counts of this clonotype. The J gene is TRBJ2-1, the V gene TRBV7-3, with 8 bases identical to TRBD2. Losses at the gene ends were 5 bases for V and 5 bases for J; bases not matched to a gene: 5. The CDR3 is 14 residues long. Germline values: CDR1 SGHTA, CDR2 FQGTGA. CDR3 loop: CASSLGRGDNEQFF. The CDR3 DNA follows: TGTGCCAGCAGCCTGGGGCGGGGGGACAATGAGCAGTTCTTC.